This T cell receptor (beta chain) was observed in a study of T cell responses to AZD1222 COVID-19 vaccine. Assay used: immunoSEQ multiplex PCR; TCRdb lists only in-frame clones, some missing. The sample yields 87,000 or so clones, 85% to 90% seen once. Regarding this clone: Its matching antigen is unknown.

Study-level points and caveats: It was only after the peak T cell response that any repertoires were sampled.

Trimming pared 5 bases from V and 4 bases from J, leaving 11 bases between. This CDR3 has 13 residues. The source was peripheral blood, collected on day 0 of AZD1222 vaccination. This clonotype was obtained from an adult in good health. This chain connects TRBV12-3 or TRBV12-4 to TRBJ1-2; D is unclear. CDR3 sequence: CASSTDEPYGYTF. Here the CDR3 DNA reads TGTGCCAGCAGTACCGACGAACCCTATGGCTACACCTTC.